Each of the 2 T cell receptor beta chains below was sequenced from the same sample in a study of regulatory T cells in long-lasting Graves disease. As for time point: newly diagnosed GD, antithyroid drugs for less than 3 months. After RNA was extracted from PBMCs, the TCR library was made from it. Arm-PCR of CDR3 regions and iRepertoire HTBI primers were the basis on which TCR beta libraries were built. One entry per CDR3 protein results from TCRdb running MiXCR on the multiplex PCR reads. The sample shows a few hundred thousand distinct CDR3 sequences, approximately 20% of them seen only once. Specimen: peripheral blood mononuclear cells (PBMCs), collected at new diagnosis, from a patient treated with antithyroid drugs. Receptors were obtained from a female donor with Graves disease.

This clonotype was seen at least ten times. This rearrangement joins TRBV12-3 or TRBV12-4 to TRBJ1-1, with 9 bases aligning to TRBD1. This CDR3 spans 14 amino acids. V dropped 6 bases and J dropped 4; count of bases not matched to a gene: 6. DNA for the CDR3: TGTGCCAGCAGCCCTGGACAGGGGACCACTGAAGCTTTCTTT. Translating gives CASSPGQGTTEAFF.

Ten or more counts support this clonotype. The chain links TRBV14 to TRBJ2-7; 7 bases align to TRBD1. The germline CDR1 and CDR2 sequences are SGHDN and FVKESK. V was clipped by 4 bases and J by 6 bases; unmatched bases: 9. The CDR3 has 14 residues. Written as DNA, the CDR3 is TGTGCCAGCAGCCCATACACAGGGGTTGGCGAGCAGTACTTC. This sequence encodes CASSPYTGVGEQYF.